This T cell receptor (beta chain) was retrieved from a study of blood T cell repertoires in COVID-19 (dated by TCRdb to the early 2020s). With regard to the full study: Samples from collaborators originated in the United States, Italy and Spain and spanned both the acute and convalescent phases of COVID-19. Where available, HLA class I and class II types were taken from metadata supplied by the sample provider and were not determined by assay-based typing. The samples were drawn from the first 160 participants of the ongoing ImmuneRACE study and from over a thousand subjects provided by 6 global collaborators. The repertoires were released in a freely available public database intended as a resource for research on the immune response to SARS-CoV-2. Deeply sampled blood TCRbeta repertoires from subjects exposed to, actively infected with, or recovered from COVID-19 were included in the dataset. The prospective study material was composed of cDNA or gDNA derived from T cells, B-cell-depleted T cells, or PBMCs. The sample metadata nearly always contained a de-identified subject ID, COVID-19 status, age in years and sex. Results and caveats for the whole study, not just this receptor: The amount of clinical and demographic metadata varied by source and participant and was provided uncurated.

On this clone itself: It has no known antigen specificity. Per-base quality was not reported, and no clone a single base away is much larger than it.

The immunoSEQ Assay, a bias-controlled multiplex PCR, was used to amplify TCRbeta CDR3 regions from genomic DNA. Per the original workflow: The number of nucleated cells in each sample was estimated by amplification of reference gene primers within the assay. To quantify the absolute abundance of each unique TCRbeta CDR3 rearrangement, sequence reads were collapsed and filtered. For each sample, productive Simpson clonality was calculated as the square root of Simpson's diversity index across productive rearrangements. TCRdb re-hosts the immuneACCESS table, in-frame sequences only. Its copies lack some clones; in the studies checked, an unresolved V gene accounts for under half of them, and the cause for the rest is not known. The D gene and trimming were derived from the DNA, and the V and J assignments and clone size from that table. Across this sample there are about 300,000 clones, with approximately 86% seen only once. Together, the top ten hold 1% to 1.5% of the sample.

Each collaborating institution followed its own protocols to collect whole blood in K2EDTA tubes. For TCRbeta analysis, collaborators shipped samples as frozen whole blood, isolated PBMCs, or DNA extracted from either of those sample types. V loses 6 bases at its end and J loses 1 base; junction bases beyond the gene matches: 6. The germline V gene provides CDR1 MDHEN and CDR2 SYDVKM. Its CDR3 holds 14 amino acids, cysteine through phenylalanine. Only CDR3 DNA is held: 42 bases, read in frame from base 1. The sequence was collected from a man between 65 and 80 years old with acute or convalescent COVID-19. Sequences were obtained from peripheral blood. The sequence links TRBV28 to TRBJ2-7, with 7 bases matching TRBD1. CDR3 sequence: CASRRQGVSYEQYF. The nucleotides read TGTGCCAGCAGGAGACAGGGTGTTTCCTACGAGCAGTACTTC.